This TCR beta chain was identified during a study of T cell responses to AZD1222 COVID-19 vaccine. The CDR3 is made up of 12 amino acids. The ends were cut back, 7 bases at V and 4 bases at J, with 14 bases in the middle. Looked up from germline, CDR1 is SQVTM and CDR2 is ANQGSEA. Points on this clone: Its antigen is not identified.

General study findings and limits: Clonal diversity may have been underestimated, and the donors were mostly white British, with more females than males. Increased Spike-specific TCR breadth and depth were observed after two AZD1222 doses. Baseline serology detected seropositivity in only six or seven AZD1222 recipients.

The method was immunoSEQ multiplex PCR; TCRdb's version includes in-frame clones alone and lacks a portion of them. The sample shows more than 110,000 clones, roughly 89% of them seen only once. The sequencing used peripheral blood, collected on day 0 of AZD1222 vaccination. This receptor was taken from an adult in good health. The chain couples TRBV29-1 to TRBJ2-7, with D perhaps TRBD1 (6 bases). The CDR3, as DNA: TGCAGCGCATCAGGGGCAGGGTACGAGCAGTACTTC. This codes for CSASGAGYEQYF.